A single sample is the source of the 22 T cell receptor beta chains below, sequenced in a study of blood T cell repertoires in COVID-19. Clones were sequenced by immunoSEQ multiplex PCR, and TCRdb holds only the in-frame ones, with some missing. The data show about 180,000 clones, with 80% to 85% seen just once and approximately 10% held by the top ten. The sample comprised peripheral blood. The origin of the receptors is a woman older than 75 with COVID-19, enrolled during active disease.

The chain combines TRBV18 with TRBJ2-6; maybe TRBD1 (6 bases). Germline V gene sequence: CDR1 KGHSH, CDR2 LQKENI. Trimming took 2 bases from V and 2 from J, leaving 7 bases between them. The CDR3 covers 15 residues. The CDR3 nucleotides read TGTGCCAGCTCACCATCAGGGGCTGGGGCCAACGTCCTGACTTTC. Its protein is CASSPSGAGANVLTF.

In this sample, this clone turned up once. The chain joins TRBV28 to TRBJ2-7, with D possibly matching TRBD1 (6 bases). The germline V gene encodes CDR1 MDHEN and CDR2 SYDVKM. The CDR3 runs 14 residues. Trimming shortened V by 2 bases and J by 1 base, and 9 bases separated the two germline ends. CDR3 in amino acids: CASSLDRISYEQYF. In DNA, the CDR3 is TGTGCCAGCAGTTTAGACAGGATTTCCTACGAGCAGTACTTC.

The chain links TRBV5-4 to TRBJ2-3; 11 nucleotides line up with TRBD2. The CDR3 sequence is 16 residues long. V was pared by 4 bases and J by 5 bases, with 9 bases of the junction left unmatched. Germline V gene data show CDR1 as SGHNT and CDR2 as YYREEE (reference sequence). The CDR3 nucleotides are TGTGCCAGCAGCGATCTTAGCGGGGGGGCGGGAGATACGCAGTATTTT. Translation gives CASSDLSGGAGDTQYF.

The chain links TRBV7-9 to TRBJ2-3; possible D gene TRBD2, 5 bases. Germline V lookup: CDR1 SEHNR, CDR2 FQNEAQ (reference sequence). The ends were cut back, 8 bases at V and 5 bases at J, with 5 bases in the middle. The length of the CDR3 is 10 residues. The CDR3 nucleotides are TGTGCCAGCGCGGGAGATACGCAGTATTTT. Translation gives CASAGDTQYF.

CDR3 nucleotide sequence: TGTGCCAGCAGTGGGGAACGGGAGTTTGAGCAGTTCTTC. Its protein product is CASSGEREFEQFF. The chain is built from TRBV27 and TRBJ2-1, with a tentative D call TRBD2 (6 bases). The CDR3 has 13 residues. Per germline, CDR1 MNHEY and CDR2 SMNVEV (reference sequence). The V and J ends lost 5 bases and 9 bases respectively, with 14 bases between them.

V is TRBV5-6 and J is TRBJ2-5, with 9 bases that match TRBD1. This CDR3 spans 15 amino acids. V shed 3 bases and J 5 bases; nucleotides not matched to a gene: 8. Germline V gives CDR1 SGHDT, CDR2 YYEEEE. CDR3 sequence (DNA): TGTGCCAGCAGCTCAACAGGGGGCCTCGGGGAGACCCAGTACTTC. Protein sequence: CASSSTGGLGETQYF.

The rearrangement joins TRBV3-1 (or the pseudogene TRBV3-2) to TRBJ2-6; no firm D call. V was pared by 4 bases and J by 0 bases, with 4 bases between. The CDR3 has 14 amino acids. CDR1 is LGHDT, CDR2 YNNKEL, per germline (reference sequence). The CDR3 DNA sequence: TGTGCCAGCAGCCCTTTCTCTGGGGCCAACGTCCTGACTTTC. Translated: CASSPFSGANVLTF.

This clone was detected only a few times. This chain joins TRBV4-1 and TRBJ1-1; TRBD1 matches at 8 bases. Germline CDR1 reads MGHRA; CDR2 reads YSYEKL. V lost 1 base and J lost 5; bases outside the gene matches: 9. The length of the CDR3 is 16 residues. This CDR3 reads CASSQVLTGGMTEAFF. CDR3 nucleotides: TGCGCCAGCAGCCAAGTCCTAACAGGGGGAATGACTGAAGCTTTCTTT.

The chain links TRBV6-5 to TRBJ1-1; no clear D. V dropped 2 bases and J dropped 1 base, with 5 bases sitting between them. CDR3 length: 13 amino acids. Germline V lookup: CDR1 MNHEY, CDR2 SVGAGI. CDR3 in DNA: TGTGCCAGCAGTTACGGCAGGAACACTGAAGCTTTCTTT. Translation gives CASSYGRNTEAFF.

This chain connects TRBV9 to TRBJ2-2; perhaps TRBD1 as D (6 bases). Trimming removed 0 bases at V and 3 bases at J, with 12 bases between. This CDR3 is built from 16 residues. Germline V gives CDR1 SGDLS, CDR2 YYNGEE. The CDR3 spells CASSVDGGEYTGELFF. CDR3 nucleotide sequence: TGTGCCAGCAGCGTAGATGGGGGCGAGTACACCGGGGAGCTGTTTTTT.

The chain recombines TRBV7-2 with TRBJ2-7; D might be TRBD2 (5 bases). V shed 2 bases and J shed 7 bases, with 18 bases lying between them. Germline CDR1 SGHTA, CDR2 FQGNSA. The CDR3 extends over 15 amino acids. CDR3 DNA sequence: TGTGCCAGCAGCTTATTGGGCCGGGAAACCTCAGAGCAGTACTTC. It yields the protein CASSLLGRETSEQYF.

V gene TRBV27 combines with J gene TRBJ2-3; TRBD1 agrees at 9 bases. The CDR3 contains 15 residues. V lost 3 bases to trimming and J lost 1 base; unmatched junction nucleotides: 2. Germline CDR1 is MNHEY and CDR2 is SMNVEV (reference sequence). CDR3 DNA: TGTGCCAGCAGTTTGCGGACAGGGGGCACAGATACGCAGTATTTT. This translates into CASSLRTGGTDTQYF.

The chain has TRBV5-4 and TRBJ2-4; TRBD2 matches at 7 bases. V dropped 0 bases and J dropped 7; count of bases not matched to a gene: 1. Per germline, CDR1 SGHNT and CDR2 YYREEE (reference sequence). The CDR3 is made up of 13 amino acids. The CDR3: CASSLVGGNIQYF. As DNA, the CDR3 is TGTGCCAGCAGCTTGGTCGGGGGGAACATTCAGTACTTC.

V is TRBV5-6 and J is TRBJ2-7, with 9 bases that match TRBD1. The ends lost 6 bases at V and 3 bases at J; junction bases unmatched: 7. The CDR3 consists of 14 residues. CDR1 is SGHDT and CDR2 is YYEEEE in the germline V gene. Here the CDR3 DNA reads TGTGCCAGCACACCCCGGGACAGGGTCTACGAGCAGTACTTC. This codes for CASTPRDRVYEQYF. Looking up the rest from reference TRBV5-6 and TRBJ2-7 gives the full variable domain: DAGVTQSPTHLIKTRGQQVTLRCSPKSGHDTVSWYQQALGQGPQFIFQYYEEEERQRGNFPDRFSGHQFPNYSSELNVNALLLGDSALYLCASTPRDRVYEQYFGPGTRLTVT.

In nucleotides, the CDR3 is TGTGCCAGCAGCTGGACAGGGGGAACTGAAGCTTTCTTT. Translated: CASSWTGGTEAFF. The rearrangement joins TRBV7-3 to TRBJ1-1; 10 bases align to TRBD1. The germline V gene encodes CDR1 SGHTA and CDR2 FQGTGA. J gave up 5 bases and V 4 bases, and 1 base lay outside the gene matches. The CDR3 spans 13 residues. The complete variable domain, with remaining parts taken from reference TRBV7-3 and TRBJ1-1, reads GAGVSQTPSNKVTEKGKYVELRCDPISGHTALYWYRQSLGQGPEFLIYFQGTGAADDSGLPNDRFFAVRPEGSVSTLKIQRTERGDSAVYLCASSWTGGTEAFFGQGTRLTVV.

The CDR3 nucleotides read TGTGCCAGTAGTATTAGGAGGGAAGAAAAACTGTTTTTT. Residues: CASSIRREEKLFF. V and J are TRBV19 and TRBJ1-4; D ambiguous. Germline V CDR1 and CDR2: LNHDA, SQIVND (reference sequence). Trimming took 3 bases from V and 8 from J, leaving 10 bases between them. This CDR3 has 13 residues.

V is TRBV18 and J is TRBJ1-6, with D maybe TRBD1 (5 bases). Trimming cost V 3 bases and J 0 bases, with 12 bases left between them. The CDR3 has 17 residues. CDR1 KGHSH and CDR2 LQKENI come from the germline V gene. The CDR3, as DNA: TGTGCCAGCTCACCTCACAGGCTCAGCTCCTATAATTCACCCCTCCACTTT. Its translation is CASSPHRLSSYNSPLHF.

The chain employs TRBV4-3 and TRBJ1-3, with unresolved D. V was clipped by 0 bases and J by 8 bases, with 8 bases between them. Germline CDR1 LGHNA, CDR2 YSLEER. The CDR3 extends over 13 amino acids. For the CDR3, the DNA is TGCGCCAGCAGCCAAGATACGGGTGACACCATATATTTT. It is translated as CASSQDTGDTIYF.

The V call is TRBV7-2, the J call TRBJ1-3, with D perhaps matching TRBD1 (5 bases). Germline V gives CDR1 SGHTA, CDR2 FQGNSA. The CDR3 length is 15 residues. V lost 6 bases, J lost 2 bases, and 14 bases lay in between. The CDR3 spells CASRPSAGTGNTIYF. The DNA of the CDR3 is TGTGCCAGCAGACCCTCCGCAGGGACTGGAAACACCATATATTTT.

The gene calls are TRBV5-5 and TRBJ1-4; 8 bases match TRBD1. CDR1 is SGHKS and CDR2 is YYEKEE in the germline V gene (reference sequence). The CDR3 sequence is 17 residues long. V was clipped by 2 bases and J by 7 bases; unmatched bases: 13. The DNA for the CDR3 is TGTGCCAGCAGCTTTCGGACAGGGCCAACTGCTTTTGAAAAACTGTTTTTT. It translates to CASSFRTGPTAFEKLFF.

The rearrangement uses TRBV4-1 and TRBJ1-5; D uncertain. The CDR3 extends over 15 amino acids. The V end lost 0 bases, the J end lost 3 bases, and 9 bases lay between the germline ends. The germline gives CDR1 MGHRA, CDR2 YSYEKL. CDR3 nucleotide sequence: TGCGCCAGCAGCCAAGATGGGCAACCCAATCAGCCCCAGCATTTT. The encoded protein is CASSQDGQPNQPQHF.

This chain uses TRBV6-6 with TRBJ1-5; no reliable D call. The germline gives CDR1 MNHNY, CDR2 SVGAGI (reference sequence). The V end was cut by 0 bases, the J end by 6 bases, with 6 bases between. The CDR3 runs to 13 residues. CDR3 residues: CASSYSMRQPQHF. CDR3 sequence (DNA): TGTGCCAGCAGTTACTCGATGCGTCAGCCCCAGCATTTT.